This TCR beta chain was recovered during a study of T-cell memory formation after mild COVID-19. Whole-study context: TCR clusters mostly belonged to single donors.

With respect to this clonotype: What it binds is not known.

The study's findings and limits: Memory from before infection featured some responding clones, which suggests cross-reactive memory joined. A balance of CD4 and CD8 characterized clones contracting day 15 to 85, whereas later expanders leaned CD4+.

Constant-segment primers served in 5'RACE that generated TCR alpha and TCR beta cDNA libraries bearing sample barcodes and UMIs. TCRdb passed the 5' RACE reads through MiXCR, listing each CDR3 protein once. The profile shows roughly 190,000 distinct CDR3 sequences, roughly 27% of them singletons. CDR1 is MNHEY, CDR2 SVGEGT, per germline. The ends lost 2 bases at V and 4 bases at J; junction bases unmatched: 13. The length of the CDR3 is 19 residues. This sequence was found in an adult woman who had mild COVID-19 (a few samples of this study predate the infection). Cell type and time point are not known. Sample: PBMCs or a T cell subset sorted from them (not recorded which). This chain joins TRBV6-2 or TRBV6-3 and TRBJ2-5, with 13 nucleotides matching TRBD2. The DNA of the CDR3 is TGTGCCAGCAGTTACAAGGGCCCGAGGACTAGCGGGAGAGGAGAGACCCAGTACTTC. Its translation is CASSYKGPRTSGRGETQYF.